Following are 6 T cell receptor beta chains from one sample sequenced in a study of shared clonotypes between healthy human individuals. The method was immunoSEQ multiplex PCR; TCRdb's version includes in-frame clones alone and lacks a portion of them. Here the sample spans approximately 1,500,000 clones, roughly 96% being singletons. Input material: naive CD4+ T cells sorted from blood. The sample's subset: CD45RA+ positively selected. These receptors came from a man aged 25 to 40 in good health.

The genes are TRBV28 and TRBJ1-3; D gene unclear. V was cut by 8 bases and J by 1 base, with 6 bases left in between. Germline loops: CDR1 MDHEN, CDR2 SYDVKM. CDR3 length equals 12 residues. CDR3 loop: CASLHSGNTIYF. CDR3 in DNA: TGTGCCAGCCTGCATTCTGGAAACACCATATATTTT.

V is TRBV5-5 and J is TRBJ1-5; D gene unclear. Germline CDR1 reads SGHKS; CDR2 reads YYEKEE (reference sequence). The CDR3 spans 17 residues. The V end lost 2 bases, the J end lost 0 bases, and 15 bases lay between the germline ends. CDR3 sequence (DNA): TGTGCCAGCAGCTTTGGGGATCCGGGAGCTAGCAATCAGCCCCAGCATTTT. It specifies CASSFGDPGASNQPQHF. Combining the CDR3 with reference TRBV5-5 and TRBJ1-5 gives the whole variable domain DAGVTQSPTHLIKTRGQQVTLRCSPISGHKSVSWYQQVLGQGPQFIFQYYEKEERGRGNFPDRFSARQFPNYSSELNVNALLLGDSALYLCASSFGDPGASNQPQHFGDGTRLSIL.

The chain employs TRBV5-4 and TRBJ1-2; no definite D call. Deletions cut 2 bases from V and 8 bases from J, with 22 bases between. CDR3 length equals 16 residues. Germline V gene sequence: CDR1 SGHNT, CDR2 YYREEE (reference sequence). The CDR3 spells CASSFGKVLLGIGYTF. The CDR3 DNA follows: TGTGCCAGCAGCTTCGGGAAAGTCCTCTTGGGGATCGGCTACACCTTC.

The rearrangement links TRBV6-5 to TRBJ2-7; 13 bases are a match to TRBD2. With 0 bases clipped from V and 7 bases from J, the junction kept 3 bases outside the gene matches. The CDR3 has 15 amino acids. Germline V gives CDR1 MNHEY, CDR2 SVGAGI. For the CDR3, the DNA is TGTGCCAGCAGTTACTCACTAGCGGGAGGGCAAGAGCAGTACTTC. Residues: CASSYSLAGGQEQYF.

The V gene is TRBV10-2, the J gene TRBJ2-3, with 8 bases matching TRBD2. This CDR3 has 15 residues. V gave up 8 bases and J gave up 2 bases; unmatched junction bases: 9. The germline V gene has CDR1 WSHSY and CDR2 SAAADI. The CDR3 DNA is TGCGCCAGCGCGGGGGTAGCGGGACCCACAGATACGCAGTATTTT. The encoded protein is CASAGVAGPTDTQYF.

This chain joins TRBV18 and TRBJ1-4, with no clear D. V gave up 4 bases and J gave up 6 bases, with 24 bases separating them. Per germline, CDR1 KGHSH and CDR2 LQKENI. The CDR3 totals 18 residues. CDR3 in DNA: TGTGCCAGCTCACTGAACGTCGTTGGTAAGACCTCCGATGAAAAACTGTTTTTT. Translation gives CASSLNVVGKTSDEKLFF.